These 18 T cell receptor beta chains originate from one sample sequenced in a study of T cells and copy number aberrations in small-cell lung cancer. The method was immunoSEQ multiplex PCR; TCRdb's version includes in-frame clones alone and lacks a portion of them. The data contain 7,000 or so clones, about four fifths of them seen just once; the ten biggest clones take up under 5.5%. The specimen was normal tissue next to the tumor. Receptors originate from a woman in her 50s with small cell lung cancer.

The CDR3 coding sequence is TGTGCCAGCAGCTTTAAAGAGGGGGCTACTGAAGCTTTCTTT. Amino acid sequence: CASSFKEGATEAFF. J is TRBJ1-1 and V is TRBV7-2; 7 bases are a match to TRBD1. Germline assignment: CDR1 SGHTA and CDR2 FQGNSA. V gave up 3 bases and J gave up 5 bases; unmatched junction bases: 6. The CDR3 spans 14 residues.

The CDR3 region is CATGGPHYGYTF. The CDR3 DNA is TGTGCCACCGGGGGACCTCATTATGGCTACACCTTC. The chain couples TRBV6-6 to TRBJ1-2; tentative D call: TRBD1 (5 bases). Germline CDR1 and CDR2: MNHNY and SVGAGI (reference sequence). V was clipped by 10 bases and J by 5 bases, with 14 bases between them. The CDR3 has 12 residues.

The V and J genes are TRBV5-1 and TRBJ2-1; 12 bases map to TRBD2. V lost 0 bases and J lost 0; bases outside the gene matches: 1. The CDR3 totals 17 residues. The germline gives CDR1 SGHRS, CDR2 YFSETQ. In DNA, the CDR3 is TGCGCCAGCAGCTTGGAGACTAGCGGGAGCTCCTACAATGAGCAGTTCTTC. This encodes CASSLETSGSSYNEQFF. The full variable domain, with the rest looked up from reference TRBV5-1 and TRBJ2-1, is KAGVTQTPRYLIKTRGQQVTLSCSPISGHRSVSWYQQTPGQGLQFLFEYFSETQRNKGNFPGRFSGRQFSNSRSEMNVSTLELGDSALYLCASSLETSGSSYNEQFFGPGTRLTVL.

This clone was seen once. The CDR3, as DNA: TGTGCCATCAGCACCCACAACCGGCCCAATGAGCAGTTCTTC. Protein sequence: CAISTHNRPNEQFF. The chain has TRBV10-3 and TRBJ2-1; D gene unclear. The CDR3 has 14 amino acids. From germline, CDR1 is ENHRY and CDR2 SYGVKD. V lost 6 bases and J lost 6, with 15 bases in between.

The V gene is TRBV5-1, the J gene TRBJ1-1, with D uncertain. Per germline, CDR1 SGHRS and CDR2 YFSETQ. CDR3 length equals 14 residues. V was trimmed by 4 bases and J by 1 base, leaving 11 bases between them. CDR3 DNA sequence: TGCGCCAGCAGCCGTTGGCAGACGAACACTGAAGCTTTCTTT. This gives the protein CASSRWQTNTEAFF.

The chain has TRBV30 and TRBJ1-1; 8 positions match TRBD1. Germline V lookup: CDR1 GTSNPN, CDR2 SVGIG (reference sequence). Trimming cost V 4 bases and J 5 bases; bases outside gene matches: 6. The CDR3 contains 13 residues. CDR3 loop: CAWTGTGGTEAFF. DNA for the CDR3: TGTGCCTGGACTGGGACAGGCGGTACTGAAGCTTTCTTT.

The rearrangement joins TRBV10-3 to TRBJ2-7; D possibly corresponds to TRBD1 (6 bases). The CDR3 spans 11 residues. Germline V gene lookup returns CDR1 ENHRY and CDR2 SYGVKD. V was trimmed by 3 bases and J by 6 bases, leaving 6 bases between them. The DNA for the CDR3 is TGTGCCATCAGTGAAGGGGGCGAGCAGTACTTC. Residues: CAISEGGEQYF.

V and J are TRBV5-6 and TRBJ1-3; 7 nucleotides line up with TRBD1. After removal of 0 bases from V and 8 bases from J, the junction contained 5 bases not matched to a gene. Germline V gene sequence: CDR1 SGHDT, CDR2 YYEEEE. The CDR3 totals 14 residues. This CDR3 is CASSLGQGVYTIYF. DNA of the CDR3: TGTGCCAGCAGCTTGGGACAGGGTGTGTACACCATATATTTT.

This chain uses TRBV5-1 with TRBJ2-5; D is undetermined. The CDR3 is 14 amino acids. Germline V gene data show CDR1 as SGHRS and CDR2 as YFSETQ. The V gene lost 0 bases and the J gene lost 4 bases, with 10 bases spanning the gap. The CDR3 DNA reads TGCGCCAGCAGCTTGGCCGGTACGCGAGAGACCCAGTACTTC. Translating gives CASSLAGTRETQYF.

The rearrangement links TRBV6-1 to TRBJ1-4; D may be TRBD1 (6 bases). CDR3 length: 16 amino acids. CDR1 and CDR2 from the germline V gene are MNHNS and SASEGT. Trimming left V 2 bases short and J 8 bases short, with 18 bases between. The CDR3 DNA is TGTGCCAGCAGTGAACCCACTACGACAGGTGGAGAAAAACTGTTTTTT. As protein: CASSEPTTTGGEKLFF.

The chain has TRBV7-3 and TRBJ2-1; 12 bases agree with TRBD2. There are 14 residues in the CDR3. The V gene end was trimmed by 3 bases and the J gene end by 6 bases; junction bases not matched to a gene: 0. Germline V gene sequence: CDR1 SGHTA, CDR2 FQGTGA. The CDR3 nucleotides are TGTGCCAGCAGCTTGACTAGCGGGAGCAATGAGCAGTTCTTC. Its translation: CASSLTSGSNEQFF.

The gene calls are TRBV9 and TRBJ2-5; D is uncertain. The germline V gene encodes CDR1 SGDLS and CDR2 YYNGEE. The CDR3 totals 15 residues. Trimming cost V 0 bases and J 3 bases, with 12 bases left between them. CDR3 residues: CASSVAGSAKETQYF. The CDR3 nucleotides are TGTGCCAGCAGCGTAGCTGGATCGGCAAAAGAGACCCAGTACTTC.

This clone was observed once. The V and J genes are TRBV7-8 and TRBJ2-5, with TRBD1 identical over 9 bases. Germline assignment: CDR1 SGHVS and CDR2 FQNEAQ. The J segment lost 1 base and the V segment lost 5 bases, leaving 8 bases of the junction unmatched. This CDR3 comprises 16 residues. CDR3 sequence reads: CASSILPTGGQETQYF. The CDR3, as DNA: TGTGCCAGCAGCATACTTCCGACAGGGGGCCAAGAGACCCAGTACTTC.

This chain links TRBV10-3 with TRBJ1-4; D perhaps matches TRBD1 (6 bases). The CDR3 runs to 16 residues. The germline V and J ends were trimmed by 0 bases and 8 bases, with 16 bases remaining between them. Germline V CDR1 and CDR2: ENHRY, SYGVKD. CDR3 DNA: TGTGCCATCAGTGAGTCCGGTGGGGGGCGCGGCGAAAAACTGTTTTTT. Amino acid sequence: CAISESGGGRGEKLFF.

CDR3 DNA sequence: TGTGCCAGTAGTGTATTGGTCGGCAGCTTAGCCAAAAACATTCAGTACTTC. This encodes CASSVLVGSLAKNIQYF. The chain links TRBV19 to TRBJ2-4; D ambiguous. The CDR3 runs 17 residues. V shed 5 bases and J shed 0 bases, with 17 bases lying between them. From germline, CDR1 is LNHDA and CDR2 SQIVND (reference sequence).

The genes are TRBV21-1 and TRBJ2-7; the DNA was not compared with TRBD2, the D call given in the table. TRBV21-1 is described as a pseudogene. This CDR3 has 16 residues. The CDR3, as DNA: TGTGCCAGCTGGTATACTAGCGAGGATTTAACCTACGAGCAGTACTTC. Translating gives CASWYTSEDLTYEQYF.

This clone was recorded a few times. The same CDR3 also results from other DNA sequences found in this sample. The genes are TRBV9 and TRBJ2-6, with D perhaps given as TRBD1 or TRBD2 (5 bases each). Trimming removed 4 bases at V and 4 bases at J, with 12 bases between. This CDR3 contains 15 residues. Germline V CDR1 and CDR2: SGDLS, YYNGEE. CDR3 amino acids: CASSPGTLGANVLTF. The CDR3 bases are TGTGCCAGCAGCCCGGGGACCTTGGGGGCCAACGTCCTGACTTTC. Together with reference TRBV9 and TRBJ2-6, the CDR3 gives the full variable domain: DSGVTQTPKHLITATGQRVTLRCSPRSGDLSVYWYQQSLDQGLQFLIQYYNGEERAKGNILERFSAQQFPDLHSELNLSSLELGDSALYFCASSPGTLGANVLTFGAGSRLTVL.

V is TRBV7-3 and J is TRBJ2-7; D is perhaps TRBD2 (7 bases). Germline V CDR1 and CDR2: SGHTA, FQGTGA. There are 14 residues in the CDR3. V was cut by 5 bases and J by 3 bases, with 14 bases left in between. The CDR3 DNA sequence: TGTGCCAGCAGCCCCGGGGGGCCCATCTACGAGCAGTACTTC. It yields the protein CASSPGGPIYEQYF. The whole variable domain, filled in from reference TRBV7-3 and TRBJ2-7, reads GAGVSQTPSNKVTEKGKYVELRCDPISGHTALYWYRQSLGQGPEFLIYFQGTGAADDSGLPNDRFFAVRPEGSVSTLKIQRTERGDSAVYLCASSPGGPIYEQYFGPGTRLTVT.